The text below deals with one T cell receptor beta chain. Germline CDR1 GTSNPN, CDR2 SVGIG (reference sequence). The CDR3 has 14 amino acids. V lost 1 base and J 2 bases, leaving 9 bases between the germline ends. This entry belongs to a study of blood T cell repertoires in COVID-19. About the research overall: Sample material is recorded as cDNA or gDNA derived from T cells, B-cell-depleted T cells, or PBMCs.

Profiling relied on immunoSEQ multiplex PCR, and the TCRdb table lists in-frame clones only, not all of them. The data contain about 350,000 clones, roughly nine tenths of them seen just once; the ten biggest clones take up 3.5% to 4%. The chain is built from TRBV30 and TRBJ1-5; D is ambiguous. The source is a woman aged 55-69 years with COVID-19, enrolled during active disease. The sequenced sample was peripheral blood. Here the CDR3 reads CAWSADLGNQPQHF. CDR3 nucleotides: TGTGCCTGGAGTGCGGACTTGGGCAATCAGCCCCAGCATTTT.